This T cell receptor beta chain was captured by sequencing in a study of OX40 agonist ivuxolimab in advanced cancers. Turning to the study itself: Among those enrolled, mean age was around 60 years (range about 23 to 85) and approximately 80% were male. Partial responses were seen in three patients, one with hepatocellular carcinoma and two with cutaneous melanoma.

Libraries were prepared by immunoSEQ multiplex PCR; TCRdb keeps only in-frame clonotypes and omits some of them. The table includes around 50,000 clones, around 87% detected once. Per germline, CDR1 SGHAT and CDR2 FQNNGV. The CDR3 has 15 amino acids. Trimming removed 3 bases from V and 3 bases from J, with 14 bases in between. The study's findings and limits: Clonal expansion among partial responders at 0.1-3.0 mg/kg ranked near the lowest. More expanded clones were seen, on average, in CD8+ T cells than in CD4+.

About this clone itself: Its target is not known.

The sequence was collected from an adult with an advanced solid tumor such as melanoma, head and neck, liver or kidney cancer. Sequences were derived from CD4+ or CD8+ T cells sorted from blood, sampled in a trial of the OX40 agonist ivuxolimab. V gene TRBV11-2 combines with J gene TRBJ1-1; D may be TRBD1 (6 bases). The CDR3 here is CASSFRLDSYTEAFF. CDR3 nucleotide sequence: TGTGCCAGCAGCTTCAGATTGGACAGCTACACTGAAGCTTTCTTT. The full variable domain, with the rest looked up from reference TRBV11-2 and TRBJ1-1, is EAGVAQSPRYKIIEKRQSVAFWCNPISGHATLYWYQQILGQGPKLLIQFQNNGVVDDSQLPKDRFSAERLKGVDSTLKIQPAKLEDSAVYLCASSFRLDSYTEAFFGQGTRLTVV.